This record looks at one T cell receptor beta chain sequence and its context. Its antigen has not been determined. The record has no base qualities; no much larger clone is one base away. V is reduced by 6 bases and J by 4 bases, leaving a spacing of 14 bases between them. Inclusive of the bounding cysteine and phenylalanine, the CDR3 is 14 residues long. The entry retains the CDR3 DNA only, 42 bases that are in frame from base 1. CDR1 and CDR2, per the germline V gene, are SNHLY and FYNNEI. The source of the sample is a study of blood T cells in healthy people across ages (dated by TCRdb to the mid-2010s). Regarding the study in general: In model experiments, template switching captured roughly one uniquely barcoded TCR beta cDNA molecule for every two T cells. For two donors (one aged 18 to 29 and one aged 80 or older), the study analyzed two additional independent replicas of 1 million unique cDNA reads from the same blood draw. The donors were split into four age groups: young (average about 16 years), middle-aged (nearly 40), aged (more than 60) and long-lived (about 74). To track age-related changes in TCR beta repertoire diversity, the study relied on deep sequencing normalized with unique cDNA molecular identifiers. To avoid experimental bias, donors of different ages were distributed randomly across sequencing lanes. The paper as a whole reports these results and caveats: Donor CMV infection status was unknown, potentially confounding age-related changes in expanded clonotypes. Since profiling was done on bulk unsorted PBMCs, naive and antigen-experienced compartments could not be conclusively compared. Estimates of total diversity from one million sequenced T cells were regarded as lower bounds and underestimates. Observed TCR beta diversity per million T cells fell roughly linearly with age, and a significant reduction was already apparent by age around 39. Compared with the aged group, the long-lived group had more naive CD4+ T cells, fewer expanded clones and increased TCR diversity, a pattern suggesting age selection. Observed TCR beta diversity correlated strongly with the percentage of naive T cells measured by flow cytometry.

To prepare the library, 5' RACE was applied. Instrument used: Illumina HiSeq 2500. A second PCR of roughly 7 to 11 cycles was performed with a sample-barcoded 5' primer and a J-beta primer mix. A template-switch 5' adaptor carrying 12 random nucleotides introduced a unique molecular identifier onto each TCR beta cDNA molecule. At least 2.5 million CDR3-containing paired-end reads were obtained from each sample. First-strand cDNA was synthesized from all RNA with the Mint cDNA synthesis kit, primed by a TRBC-specific oligonucleotide. Following uracil-DNA glycosylase treatment, all cDNA underwent a first 18-cycle PCR with the universal primers M1SS and BC2_uni_R. The original pipeline was this. Each sample was normalized by randomly selecting 1 million high-quality reads, each carrying a distinct molecular identifier. Instead of being binned into consensus sequences, reads that shared molecular identifiers were thrown out. MiTCR, run with a Q25 quality threshold and the strictest error-elimination algorithm, handled CDR3 identification, clonotype clustering and error correction. A nonparametric unseen species model with Euler transformation was used to estimate a lower bound on total TCR beta diversity. TCRdb passed the public sequencing reads through fastp at Q25 and MiXCR, retaining productive beta sequences. Identical CDR3 proteins give one entry, which carries the most common genes and DNA. The authors' filters were not applied to this entry. This sample holds approximately 940,000 distinct CDR3 sequences; under 50% were observed only once. The ten largest account for 13% of the sample.

Donors were a few dozen systemically healthy Caucasian individuals from Russia aged roughly 6 to 100 years. Approximately 11 milliliters of peripheral blood were drawn from each donor into EDTA-treated Vacutainer tubes. Ficoll-Paque density-gradient centrifugation was used to isolate PBMCs, with at least 7 million obtained per sample. Total RNA, at least 6 micrograms per sample, was extracted from PBMCs with Trizol reagent. For every donor, an aliquot of PBMCs went through flow cytometry to measure the percentages of naive CD45RAhigh/CD27high T cells. This sequence originates from a man aged 30 to 39 in good health. The chain uses TRBV2 and TRBJ2-3; possibly the D gene is TRBD1, per 5 matching bases. Sequencing was performed on blood. The CDR3 region has the sequence CASRDLTGADTQYF. In nucleotides, the sequence is TGTGCCAGCAGAGACCTTACAGGCGCAGATACGCAGTATTTT.